Listed below are T cell receptor beta chains from one sample, sequenced in a study of vaccination and CD4 T cells after COVID-19. For these receptors, no antigen is known. TCRdb used MiXCR to reprocess the PCR reads, holding one entry per CDR3 protein. The data contain about 10,000 distinct CDR3 sequences, about 61% of them seen just once; the ten biggest clones take up about 15%. Sequencing input: CD4+ T cells from blood, cultured in vitro. Source of these receptors: a human donor who had recovered from COVID-19. Each CDR3 is given without its conserved first and last residue. Fields, in order: J gene, CDR3 length, V gene, clone size, CDR3 protein. Not every row has a clone size; where given, it reads once, few, many or a size class.

j_gene: TRBJ2-7
len: 11
v_gene: TRBV30
abundance: -
CDR3aa: AGRRTGVNEQY

j_gene: TRBJ2-1
len: 11
v_gene: TRBV10-3
abundance: -
CDR3aa: ASRGLGDNEQF

j_gene: TRBJ2-3
len: 12
v_gene: TRBV7-3
abundance: few
CDR3aa: ASSSQGGADTQY

j_gene: TRBJ2-3
len: 11
v_gene: TRBV7-3
abundance: -
CDR3aa: ASSLTGPDTQY

j_gene: TRBJ1-5
len: 12
v_gene: TRBV20-1
abundance: -
CDR3aa: SARAPGSNQPQH

j_gene: TRBJ2-7
len: 9
v_gene: TRBV7-8
abundance: once
CDR3aa: ASSLGGNQY

j_gene: TRBJ2-7
len: 14
v_gene: TRBV19
abundance: -
CDR3aa: ASSSADWRGSYEQY

j_gene: TRBJ2-7
len: 13
v_gene: TRBV11-3
abundance: few
CDR3aa: ASSFTRVTLYEQY

j_gene: TRBJ1-6
len: 16
v_gene: TRBV6-5
abundance: -
CDR3aa: ASSYSIKGSSYNSPLH

j_gene: TRBJ1-5
len: 16
v_gene: TRBV19
abundance: few
CDR3aa: ASSIGWDDYYSNQPQH

j_gene: TRBJ2-7
len: 12
v_gene: TRBV6-5
abundance: -
CDR3aa: ASSYSAGHYEQY

j_gene: TRBJ1-1
len: 12
v_gene: TRBV19
abundance: -
CDR3aa: ASSLEPGTTEAF

j_gene: TRBJ2-5
len: 16
v_gene: TRBV28
abundance: -
CDR3aa: ASSSPRAANNGRETQY

j_gene: TRBJ1-2
len: 14
v_gene: TRBV12-3/TRBV12-4
abundance: few
CDR3aa: ASSPYRGRVGNGYT

j_gene: TRBJ1-2
len: 14
v_gene: TRBV20-1
abundance: -
CDR3aa: SASKGTGGFLDGYT

j_gene: TRBJ1-1
len: 11
v_gene: TRBV11-2
abundance: -
CDR3aa: ASSFSGNTEAF

j_gene: TRBJ2-6
len: 13
v_gene: TRBV6-2/TRBV6-3
abundance: -
CDR3aa: ASSYGGSGANVLT

j_gene: TRBJ2-3
len: 15
v_gene: TRBV7-2
abundance: -
CDR3aa: ASSLVSASGSRDTQY

j_gene: TRBJ1-5
len: 15
v_gene: TRBV20-1
abundance: few
CDR3aa: SASGSGGNPSRQPQH

j_gene: TRBJ2-3
len: 13
v_gene: TRBV20-1
abundance: -
CDR3aa: SASRRDRGPDTQY

j_gene: TRBJ2-5
len: 12
v_gene: TRBV12-3/TRBV12-4
abundance: -
CDR3aa: ASSPRPGGETQY

j_gene: TRBJ2-3
len: 11
v_gene: TRBV12-3/TRBV12-4
abundance: -
CDR3aa: ASWGGPWDTQY

j_gene: TRBJ1-5
len: 10
v_gene: TRBV2
abundance: -
CDR3aa: ASSAEGRPQH

j_gene: TRBJ1-1
len: 12
v_gene: TRBV12-3/TRBV12-4
abundance: -
CDR3aa: ASSPGAANTEAF

j_gene: TRBJ2-2
len: 13
v_gene: TRBV19
abundance: -
CDR3aa: ASSMVALNTGELF

j_gene: TRBJ2-2
len: 9
v_gene: TRBV12-3/TRBV12-4
abundance: -
CDR3aa: ASSFSGELF

j_gene: TRBJ1-1
len: 12
v_gene: TRBV9
abundance: -
CDR3aa: ASSPRVRNTEAF

j_gene: TRBJ2-2
len: 10
v_gene: TRBV29-1
abundance: once
CDR3aa: SVGLNTGELF

j_gene: TRBJ2-5
len: 13
v_gene: TRBV7-2
abundance: -
CDR3aa: ASSLAWTHQETQY

j_gene: TRBJ2-2
len: 12
v_gene: TRBV6-2/TRBV6-3
abundance: -
CDR3aa: ASTRGVSAGELF

j_gene: TRBJ2-7
len: 13
v_gene: TRBV10-3
abundance: -
CDR3aa: AIRGAGFPSYEQY

j_gene: TRBJ2-5
len: 14
v_gene: TRBV7-9
abundance: -
CDR3aa: ASSLRLAGGQETQY

j_gene: TRBJ1-1
len: 9
v_gene: TRBV30
abundance: -
CDR3aa: ARAGRHEAF

j_gene: TRBJ2-2
len: 13
v_gene: TRBV27
abundance: -
CDR3aa: ASSFGTIYTGELF

j_gene: TRBJ2-2
len: 13
v_gene: TRBV12-3/TRBV12-4
abundance: few
CDR3aa: ASSLNTGFPGELF

j_gene: TRBJ2-5
len: 10
v_gene: TRBV20-1
abundance: -
CDR3aa: SASIRMETQY

j_gene: TRBJ2-5
len: 10
v_gene: TRBV2
abundance: few
CDR3aa: ASTEGRETQY

j_gene: TRBJ1-1
len: 12
v_gene: TRBV6-1
abundance: few
CDR3aa: ASIIQGGGTEAF

j_gene: TRBJ2-1
len: 16
v_gene: TRBV9
abundance: -
CDR3aa: ASSVAAGALSSYNEQF

j_gene: TRBJ1-2
len: 13
v_gene: TRBV7-2
abundance: -
CDR3aa: ASSLGTATFYGYT

j_gene: TRBJ2-5
len: 12
v_gene: TRBV7-2
abundance: few
CDR3aa: ASSLRRGEETQY

j_gene: TRBJ1-1
len: 16
v_gene: TRBV27
abundance: once
CDR3aa: ASSSVGGTPIMNTEAF

j_gene: TRBJ2-3
len: 15
v_gene: TRBV7-2
abundance: -
CDR3aa: ASSLDRAGGGTDTQY

j_gene: TRBJ1-3
len: 12
v_gene: TRBV24-1
abundance: -
CDR3aa: ATSRSSKGNTIY

j_gene: TRBJ1-1
len: 9
v_gene: TRBV19
abundance: once
CDR3aa: ASIGWTEAF

j_gene: TRBJ1-5
len: 13
v_gene: TRBV18
abundance: -
CDR3aa: ASSFAGDSNQPQH

j_gene: TRBJ2-7
len: 11
v_gene: TRBV5-1
abundance: -
CDR3aa: ASSLVGVYEQY

j_gene: TRBJ1-4
len: 12
v_gene: TRBV7-9
abundance: -
CDR3aa: ASSLAREDEKLF

j_gene: TRBJ1-2
len: 12
v_gene: TRBV20-1
abundance: few
CDR3aa: SARARTQNYGYT

j_gene: TRBJ1-2
len: 13
v_gene: TRBV27
abundance: few
CDR3aa: ASSPNPPARAGYT

j_gene: TRBJ2-1
len: 14
v_gene: TRBV20-1
abundance: -
CDR3aa: SARAFASGVYNEQF

j_gene: TRBJ2-7
len: 13
v_gene: TRBV20-1
abundance: -
CDR3aa: SATPLAGNSYEQY

j_gene: TRBJ2-6
len: 16
v_gene: TRBV4-3
abundance: -
CDR3aa: ASSSRRAPLSGANVLT